The clone carrying this T cell receptor beta chain showed up just a few times. The antigen remains undetermined. TCRdb re-analysed the RT-PCR reads in MiXCR, keeping a single row per CDR3 protein. The sample carries about 830,000 distinct CDR3 sequences, roughly 20% recorded once. Trimming took 8 bases from V and 5 from J; bases not matched to a gene: 8. From germline, CDR1 is MNHEY and CDR2 SMNVEV (reference sequence). CDR3 length equals 13 residues. These data are taken from a study of response to subunit inactivated influenza vaccine. The study's findings and limits: T cells newly recruited by each seasonal influenza vaccination are few, the authors suggested.

The sequenced sample was PBMCs from blood, obtained 5 to 6 days after vaccination. The rearrangement uses TRBV27 and TRBJ1-1; TRBD1 agrees at 7 bases. The clonotype was recovered from a man aged 50 or older who received an inactivated influenza vaccine. CDR3 nucleotide sequence: TGTGCCAGCCGACCCGACAGGGCGACTGAAGCTTTCTTT. The encoded protein is CASRPDRATEAFF.